The entry below gives a single T cell receptor beta chain sequence along with its context. The germline CDR1 and CDR2 sequences are SGHRS and YFSETQ. This CDR3 comprises 14 residues. Trimming left V 1 base short and J 5 bases short, with 7 bases between. The data are from a study of shared clonotypes between healthy human individuals. The overall study: The plates for each donor numbered three CD4 naive, three CD4 memory, two CD8 naive and one CD8 memory.

The donors, healthy adults who were HIV-negative, had experienced no recent acute infections or vaccinations. Each cell subset's genomic DNA was divided evenly among several immunoSEQ plates. Original handling: Filtering differed because ImmunoSEQ produced junction-only sequences that carried no quality scores. Clones were read by immunoSEQ multiplex PCR, and TCRdb kept only the in-frame ones, dropping some. The V and J calls and clone size come from that table; D and trimming were worked out from the DNA. Of about 980,000 clones listed, around three quarters are singletons. Sequencing input: memory CD4+ T cells sorted from blood. Subset specified: CD45RA-negative fraction. This sequence was found in a man younger than 30 in good health. The chain couples TRBV5-1 to TRBJ1-6; D gene unclear. The CDR3 coding sequence is TGCGCCAGCAGCTTGCTGTCTAATAATTCACCCCTCCACTTT. It translates to CASSLLSNNSPLHF.